A single T cell receptor beta chain is shown here with its context. As yet, its antigen is unknown. 13 Jbeta primers and 60 Vbeta primers were used for the PCR. TCRdb's copy holds only in-frame clones and misses some; the assay was immunoSEQ multiplex PCR. Of about 93,000 clones listed, around four fifths are singletons. This record belongs to a study of cytomegalovirus exposure and HLA in healthy donors. Study conclusions and caveats: CMV serostatus alone was available as immune exposure information. It was reportedly the case that the classifier diagnosed cytomegalovirus status with high specificity and sensitivity.

J gave up 11 bases and V 5 bases, and 11 bases lay outside the gene matches. CDR3 size: 15 residues. The V gene's germline CDR1 is SGHDN and CDR2 FVKESK. The TCR originated in a middle-aged woman in good health and CMV-seronegative. The sample comprised PBMCs. The chain uses TRBV14 and TRBJ2-4; 11 bases map to TRBD2. CDR3 loop: CASSTIAGGPTLQYF. The CDR3, as DNA: TGTGCCAGCAGCACGATAGCGGGAGGGCCGACGCTTCAGTACTTC.